This T cell receptor (beta chain) was identified in a study of CD4+ T cells in melanoma. The table came from immunoSEQ multiplex PCR; TCRdb's copy has only in-frame clones and leaves some out. The repertoire holds some 4,800 clones, with about two thirds as singletons. There are 12 residues in the CDR3. Germline V gives CDR1 SGHKS, CDR2 YYEKEE (reference sequence). V was clipped by 4 bases and J by 4 bases, with 9 bases between them. The sequenced sample was cells from a culture (not recorded whether cultured in vitro). This TCR derives from a human donor with melanoma. This chain uses TRBV5-5 with TRBJ2-7, with no clear D. CDR3 residues: CASSPDWYEQYF. CDR3 bases: TGTGCCAGCAGCCCCGACTGGTACGAGCAGTACTTC.